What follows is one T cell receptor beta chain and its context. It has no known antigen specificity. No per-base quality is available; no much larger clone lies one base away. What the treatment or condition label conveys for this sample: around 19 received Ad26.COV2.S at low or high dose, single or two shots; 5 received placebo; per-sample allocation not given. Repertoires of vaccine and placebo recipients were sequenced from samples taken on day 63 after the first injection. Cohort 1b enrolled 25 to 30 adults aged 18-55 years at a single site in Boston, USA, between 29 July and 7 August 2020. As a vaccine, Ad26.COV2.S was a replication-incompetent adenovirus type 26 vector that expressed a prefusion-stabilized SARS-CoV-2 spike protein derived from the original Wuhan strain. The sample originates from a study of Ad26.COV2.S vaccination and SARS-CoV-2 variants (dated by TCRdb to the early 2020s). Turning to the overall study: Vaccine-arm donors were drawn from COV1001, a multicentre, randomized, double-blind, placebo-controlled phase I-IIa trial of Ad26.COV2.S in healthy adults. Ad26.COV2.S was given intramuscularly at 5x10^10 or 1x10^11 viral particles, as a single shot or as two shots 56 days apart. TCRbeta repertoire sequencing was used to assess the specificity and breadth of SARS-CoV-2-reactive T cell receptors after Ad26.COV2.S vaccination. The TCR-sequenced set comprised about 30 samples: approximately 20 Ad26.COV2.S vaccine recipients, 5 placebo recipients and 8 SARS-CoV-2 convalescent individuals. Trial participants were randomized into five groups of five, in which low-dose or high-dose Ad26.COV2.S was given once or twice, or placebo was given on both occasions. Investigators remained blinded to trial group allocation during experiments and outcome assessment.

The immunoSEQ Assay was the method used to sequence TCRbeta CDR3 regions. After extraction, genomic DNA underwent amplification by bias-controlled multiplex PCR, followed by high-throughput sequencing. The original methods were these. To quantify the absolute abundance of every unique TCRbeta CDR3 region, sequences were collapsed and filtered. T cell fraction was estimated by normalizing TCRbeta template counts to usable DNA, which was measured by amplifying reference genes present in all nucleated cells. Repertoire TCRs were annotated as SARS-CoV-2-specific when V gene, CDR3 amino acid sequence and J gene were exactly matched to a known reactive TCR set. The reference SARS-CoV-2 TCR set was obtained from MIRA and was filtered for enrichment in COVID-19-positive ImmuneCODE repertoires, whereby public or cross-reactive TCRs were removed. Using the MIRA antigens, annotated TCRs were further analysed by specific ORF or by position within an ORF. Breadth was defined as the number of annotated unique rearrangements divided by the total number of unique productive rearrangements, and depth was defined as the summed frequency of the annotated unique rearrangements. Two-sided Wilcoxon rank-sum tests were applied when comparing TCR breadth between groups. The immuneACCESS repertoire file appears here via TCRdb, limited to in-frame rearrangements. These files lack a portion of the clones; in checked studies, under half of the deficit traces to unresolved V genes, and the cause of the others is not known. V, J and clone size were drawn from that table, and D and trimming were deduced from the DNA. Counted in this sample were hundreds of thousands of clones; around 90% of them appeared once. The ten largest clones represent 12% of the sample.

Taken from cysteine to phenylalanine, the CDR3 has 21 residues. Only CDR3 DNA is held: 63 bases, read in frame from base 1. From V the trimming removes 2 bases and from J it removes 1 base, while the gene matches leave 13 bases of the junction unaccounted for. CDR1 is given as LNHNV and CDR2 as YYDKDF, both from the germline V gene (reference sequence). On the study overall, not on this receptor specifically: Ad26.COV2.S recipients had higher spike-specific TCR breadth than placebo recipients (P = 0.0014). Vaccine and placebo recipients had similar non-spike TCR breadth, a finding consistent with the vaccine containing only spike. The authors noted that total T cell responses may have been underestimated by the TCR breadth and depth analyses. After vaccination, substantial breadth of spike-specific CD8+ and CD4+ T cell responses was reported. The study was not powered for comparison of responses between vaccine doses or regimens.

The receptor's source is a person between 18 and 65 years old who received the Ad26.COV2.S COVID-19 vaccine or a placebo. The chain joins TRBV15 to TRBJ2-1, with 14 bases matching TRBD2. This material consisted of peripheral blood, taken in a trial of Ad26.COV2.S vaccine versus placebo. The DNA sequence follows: TGTGCCACCAGCAGACCTACCGGGACTAGCGGGAGCGTGGCATCCTACAATGAGCAGTTCTTC. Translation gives CATSRPTGTSGSVASYNEQFF.